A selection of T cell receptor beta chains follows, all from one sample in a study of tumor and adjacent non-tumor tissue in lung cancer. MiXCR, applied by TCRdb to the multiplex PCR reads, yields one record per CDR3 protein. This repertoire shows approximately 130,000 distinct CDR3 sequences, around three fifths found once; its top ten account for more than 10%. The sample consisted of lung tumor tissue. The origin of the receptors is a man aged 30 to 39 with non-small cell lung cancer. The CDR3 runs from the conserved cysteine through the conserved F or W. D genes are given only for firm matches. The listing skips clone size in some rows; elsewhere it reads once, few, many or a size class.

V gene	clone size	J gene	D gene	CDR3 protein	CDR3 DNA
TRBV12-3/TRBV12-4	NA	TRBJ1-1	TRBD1	CASSRTGVNTEAFF	TGTGCCAGCAGCCGGACAGGGGTGAACACTGAAGCTTTCTTT
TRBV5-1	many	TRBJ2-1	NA	CASSPEGLPTEQFF	TGCGCCAGCAGCCCGGAAGGACTACCTACGGAGCAGTTCTTC
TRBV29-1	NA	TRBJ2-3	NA	CSSGPGRDTQYF	TGCAGCAGCGGCCCAGGCCGTGATACGCAGTATTTT
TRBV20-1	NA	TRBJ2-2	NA	CGARVPRFTGELFF	TGCGGTGCTAGAGTACCCCGATTCACCGGGGAGCTGTTTTTT
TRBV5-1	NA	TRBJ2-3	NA	CASSFGSSADTQYF	TGCGCCAGCAGCTTTGGTAGTTCGGCAGATACGCAGTATTTT
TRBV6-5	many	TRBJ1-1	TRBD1	CASSYSDRGGRGTEAFF	TGTGCCAGCAGTTACTCGGACAGGGGAGGCCGGGGCACTGAAGCTTTCTTT
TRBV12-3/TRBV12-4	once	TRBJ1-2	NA	CASTPRGRAARGYTF	TGTGCCAGCACCCCTCGGGGCAGGGCGGCGCGGGGTTACACATTC
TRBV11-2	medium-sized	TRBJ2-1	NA	CASSPRQQQFF	TGTGCCAGCAGCCCCCGTCAACAGCAGTTCTTC
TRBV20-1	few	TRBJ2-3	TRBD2	CSARDPGLVGGWSTDTQYF	TGCAGTGCTAGAGATCCCGGACTAGTGGGAGGGTGGAGCACAGATACGCAGTATTTT
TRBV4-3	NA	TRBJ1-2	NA	CASSPALSRQVAGEGYTF	TGCGCCAGCAGCCCCGCCCTCTCCCGACAGGTGGCAGGTGAAGGCTACACCTTC
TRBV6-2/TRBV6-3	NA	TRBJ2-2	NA	CASSRPALNTGELFF	TGTGCCAGCAGTAGGCCTGCTCTCAACACCGGGGAGCTGTTTTTT
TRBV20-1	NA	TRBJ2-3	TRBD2	CSTNSGAYTDTQYF	TGCAGTACTAACAGCGGGGCATACACTGATACGCAGTATTTT
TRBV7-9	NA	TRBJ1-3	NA	CASSHERTVSGNTIYF	TGTGCCAGCAGCCACGAACGTACAGTCTCTGGAAACACCATATATTTT
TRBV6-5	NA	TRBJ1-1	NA	CASNRGEGEAFF	TGCGCCAGTAACCGGGGGGAAGGTGAAGCTTTCTTT
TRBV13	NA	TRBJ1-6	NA	CASSSGQGTDSLLHF	TGTGCCAGCAGTTCAGGCCAGGGCACGGATTCACTCCTCCACTTT
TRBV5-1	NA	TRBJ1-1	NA	CASSLVGGTEVSF	TGCGCCAGCAGCTTGGTTGGGGGCACTGAAGTTTCCTTT
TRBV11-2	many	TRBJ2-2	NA	CASSLVGGVGTGELFF	TGTGCCAGCAGCTTAGTCGGCGGGGTGGGGACCGGGGAGCTGTTTTTT
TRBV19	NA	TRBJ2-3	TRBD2	CASNIELAGLSDTQYF	TGTGCCAGTAATATAGAGCTAGCGGGGTTGTCTGATACGCAGTATTTT
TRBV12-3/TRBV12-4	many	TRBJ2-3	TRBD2	CASSFGEGASTDTQYF	TGTGCCAGCAGTTTTGGGGAGGGTGCTAGCACAGATACGCAGTATTTT
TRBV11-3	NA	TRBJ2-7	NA	CGSSSKRASDGERYF	TGTGGCAGCAGCTCTAAGCGGGCCTCCGATGGCGAACGGTACTTC
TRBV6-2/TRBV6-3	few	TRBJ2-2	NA	CASSYSLSTGELFF	TGTGCCAGCAGCTACAGCTTGAGCACCGGGGAGCTGTTTTTT
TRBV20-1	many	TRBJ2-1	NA	CSARVVAVGEQFF	TGCAGTGCTAGGGTGGTAGCCGTAGGTGAGCAGTTCTTC
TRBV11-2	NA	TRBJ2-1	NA	CANSLILAGIDELFF	TGTGCCAACAGCTTAATCCTGGCGGGGATTGATGAGCTGTTCTTC
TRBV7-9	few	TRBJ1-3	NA	CASSFRGYTIYF	TGTGCCAGCAGCTTTAGGGGGTACACCATATATTTT
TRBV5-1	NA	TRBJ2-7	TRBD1	CASSSPTGGYEQYF	TGCGCCAGCAGCTCTCCGACAGGGGGCTACGAGCAGTACTTC
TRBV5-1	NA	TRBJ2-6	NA	CANSRSGANVLTF	TGCGCCAACAGCCGCTCTGGGGCCAACGTCCTGACTTTC
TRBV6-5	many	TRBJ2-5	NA	CASTALTQETQYF	TGTGCCAGCACCGCCCTAACCCAAGAGACCCAGTACTTC
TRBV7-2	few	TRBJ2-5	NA	CASSLAGVGETQYF	TGTGCCAGCAGCTTAGCGGGGGTAGGGGAGACCCAGTACTTC
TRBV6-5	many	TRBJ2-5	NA	CASRRTAQETQYF	TGTGCCAGCAGGCGGACGGCCCAAGAGACCCAGTACTTC
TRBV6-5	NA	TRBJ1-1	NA	CARFGPARTEAFF	TGCGCCAGGTTCGGGCCAGCCAGGACTGAAGCTTTCTTT
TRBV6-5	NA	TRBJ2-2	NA	CTSSAPNTGELFF	TGTACCAGCAGTGCTCCCAACACCGGGGAGCTGTTTTTT
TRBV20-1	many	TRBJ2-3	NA	CSARDIQALTDTQYF	TGCAGTGCTAGAGATATCCAGGCGCTCACAGATACGCAGTATTTT